This is a list of T cell receptor beta chains from one sample in a study of T cell repertoires in cytomegalovirus infection. TCRdb redid the calling of the reads with MiXCR, one entry per CDR3 protein. The data show hundreds of thousands of distinct CDR3 sequences, with 30% to 40% seen just once and roughly 12% held by the top ten. For these receptors, no antigen is known. The material was cultured CD8+ T cells from PBMCs, obtained from culture after CMV antigen stimulation. All receptors derive from a human donor in good health (CMV status not recorded). Some clones in this sample may be carry-over from other donors' samples. The CDR3 runs from the conserved cysteine through the conserved F or W. A D gene is named only where the DNA matches it firmly. Clone size is shown for a subset of rows, as once, few, many or a class of expanded clone.

J gene,clone size,D gene,V gene,CDR3 protein,CDR3 DNA
TRBJ1-2,many,.,TRBV12-3/TRBV12-4,CASSFAGLRKFGYTF,TGTGCCAGCAGTTTTGCGGGGCTCAGGAAGTTCGGCTACACCTTC
TRBJ2-7,.,.,TRBV7-4,CASSLEGRSYERYF,TGTGCCAGCAGCTTAGAGGGCAGATCCTACGAGCGGTACTTC
TRBJ2-7,.,.,TRBV6-1,CASSERRSSYEQYF,TGTGCCAGCAGTGAGAGGCGTAGCTCCTACGAGCAGTACTTC
TRBJ1-5,.,TRBD1,TRBV19,CVSTGTVSNQPQHF,TGTGTCAGTACCGGGACAGTTAGCAATCAGCCCCAGCATTTT
TRBJ2-1,.,.,TRBV12-3/TRBV12-4,CARSLQPQLEQFF,TGTGCCAGAAGTCTTCAACCCCAACTCGAGCAGTTCTTC
TRBJ1-1,many,.,TRBV6-6,CASSYGPIDSRNTEAFF,TGTGCCAGCAGTTACGGCCCCATCGACAGTCGGAACACTGAAGCTTTCTTT
TRBJ2-1,.,.,TRBV12-5,CASGLLVVEQFF,TGTGCTAGTGGTTTGTTAGTCGTTGAGCAGTTCTTC
TRBJ1-2,few,.,TRBV7-6,CASSLDVIGYGYTF,TGTGCCAGCAGCTTAGATGTGATCGGCTATGGCTACACCTTC
TRBJ1-1,.,TRBD1,TRBV15,CATSRESGGEIEAFF,TGTGCCACCAGCAGAGAATCAGGGGGAGAGATTGAAGCTTTCTTT
TRBJ2-5,few,TRBD2,TRBV2,CASSDPSGIQETQYF,TGTGCCAGCAGCGACCCTAGCGGGATCCAAGAGACCCAGTATTTC
TRBJ2-5,few,.,TRBV2,CASNGDIQYF,TGTGCCAGCAACGGTGACATACAGTACTTC